Listed here are 29 T cell receptor beta chains from one sample, sequenced in a study of blood T cell repertoires in COVID-19. TCRdb keeps only in-frame clones here, not all; method: immunoSEQ multiplex PCR. The sample contains more than 85,000 clones, about 75% of which appear only once. Sequencing was performed on peripheral blood. The receptors originated from a woman aged 70-85 years with acute or convalescent COVID-19.

This clone was detected only a few times. The chain combines TRBV6-2 or TRBV6-3 with TRBJ2-3; 8 bases line up with TRBD2. The V and J ends lost 7 bases and 0 bases, in that order; junction bases with no gene match: 12. CDR3 length equals 17 residues. Germline V lookup: CDR1 MNHEY, CDR2 SVGEGT. The CDR3 nucleotides are TGTGCCAGCAACCCAGCGGGGGCCCTTCCTAGCACAGATACGCAGTATTTT. Encoded protein: CASNPAGALPSTDTQYF.

There are a few counts of this clone. V is TRBV5-4 and J is TRBJ1-1; 8 nucleotides match TRBD1. Losses at the gene ends were 2 bases for V and 1 base for J; bases not matched to a gene: 1. The CDR3 contains 14 residues. The germline gives CDR1 SGHNT, CDR2 YYREEE (reference sequence). This CDR3 is CASSFGQGNTEAFF. DNA for the CDR3: TGTGCCAGCAGCTTCGGACAGGGGAACACTGAAGCTTTCTTT.

The sample holds many counts of this clone. The rearrangement links TRBV27 to TRBJ1-5, with D unclear. The germline CDR1 and CDR2 sequences are MNHEY and SMNVEV (reference sequence). V was shortened by 2 bases and J by 6 bases, with 11 bases between the two germline ends. This CDR3 spans 14 amino acids. The CDR3 region is CASSLMPGGQPQHF. DNA of the CDR3: TGTGCCAGCAGTTTAATGCCCGGAGGTCAGCCCCAGCATTTT.

The CDR3 DNA reads as TGTGCCAGTAGTCAACAGGGCAGGACGAATTCACCCCTCCACTTT. It specifies CASSQQGRTNSPLHF. V usage is TRBV19 and J usage is TRBJ1-6, with TRBD1 as a possible D gene (6 bases). Germline CDR1 reads LNHDA; CDR2 reads SQIVND (reference sequence). V gave up 5 bases and J gave up 7 bases, with 15 bases separating them. The CDR3 runs 15 residues.

This clone appeared many times. The rearrangement uses TRBV27 and TRBJ2-7; TRBD2 might be the D (5 bases). The germline gives CDR1 MNHEY, CDR2 SMNVEV (reference sequence). V shed 6 bases and J shed 3 bases, with 15 bases lying between them. The CDR3 runs to 14 residues. The CDR3, as DNA: TGTGCCAGCAGAGTTTTGTCCGGGAACTACGAGCAGTACTTC. Protein sequence: CASRVLSGNYEQYF.

The chain couples TRBV5-8 to TRBJ1-6; D gene ambiguous. V was trimmed by 0 bases and J by 0 bases, leaving 7 bases between them. CDR3 length: 16 amino acids. Germline loops: CDR1 SGHTS, CDR2 YDEGEE. CDR3 coding DNA: TGTGCCAGCAGCTTGGACAGAATCTCCTATAATTCACCCCTCCACTTT. Its translation is CASSLDRISYNSPLHF.

The chain couples TRBV11-2 to TRBJ2-3; possible D gene TRBD2, 7 bases. The germline CDR1 and CDR2 sequences are SGHAT and FQNNGV. Trimming removed 5 bases at V and 8 bases at J, with 17 bases between. This CDR3 has 14 amino acids. The CDR3 region is CASSAVRGGGTQYF. CDR3 in DNA: TGTGCCAGCAGCGCCGTAAGGGGGGGCGGTACGCAGTATTTT.

This chain links TRBV5-1 with TRBJ1-4; TRBD1 matches at 7 bases. Germline lookup yields CDR1 SGHRS and CDR2 YFSETQ. CDR3 size: 14 residues. V was clipped by 4 bases and J by 8 bases; unmatched bases: 8. The CDR3 bases are TGCGCCAGCAGCCCGACAGGGAGAGACGAAAAACTGTTTTTT. As protein: CASSPTGRDEKLFF.

The CDR3 sequence is CASKSQDYGYTF. The CDR3 bases are TGTGCCAGCAAATCCCAGGACTATGGCTACACCTTC. This chain links TRBV2 with TRBJ1-2, with D hard to call. The CDR3 has 12 residues. CDR1 is SNHLY, CDR2 FYNNEI, per germline. With 7 bases removed from V and 3 bases from J, the gap between germline ends came to 9 bases.

The chain recombines TRBV4-3 with TRBJ2-5; no clear D. Trimming took 0 bases from V and 8 from J, leaving 10 bases between them. The germline V gene encodes CDR1 LGHNA and CDR2 YSLEER. The CDR3 loop spans 13 amino acids. For the CDR3, the DNA is TGCGCCAGCAGCCAAGATTCACGAGCAACCCAGTACTTC. This translates into CASSQDSRATQYF.

The chain joins TRBV28 to TRBJ1-5; no firm D call. The CDR3 runs 12 residues. The V and J ends lost 6 bases and 5 bases respectively, with 8 bases between them. The V gene's germline CDR1 is MDHEN and CDR2 SYDVKM. The CDR3 region has the DNA TGTGCCAGCAGGGACTCTTATCAGCCCCAGCATTTT. It yields the protein CASRDSYQPQHF.

This clone has more than one count but fewer than ten. The chain joins TRBV5-6 to TRBJ1-4, with 7 bases fitting TRBD1. Trimming cost V 2 bases and J 5 bases; bases outside gene matches: 3. The CDR3 contains 14 residues. The germline V gene encodes CDR1 SGHDT and CDR2 YYEEEE. DNA of the CDR3: TGTGCCAGCAGCTTCGGGACAGCAAATGAAAAACTGTTTTTT. Amino acid sequence: CASSFGTANEKLFF. The complete variable domain, with remaining parts taken from reference TRBV5-6 and TRBJ1-4, reads DAGVTQSPTHLIKTRGQQVTLRCSPKSGHDTVSWYQQALGQGPQFIFQYYEEEERQRGNFPDRFSGHQFPNYSSELNVNALLLGDSALYLCASSFGTANEKLFFGSGTQLSVL.

The chain uses TRBV24-1 and TRBJ1-6; 7 bases are a match to TRBD1. Trimming removed 4 bases from V and 5 bases from J; junction bases left unmatched: 4. CDR1 KGHDR and CDR2 SFDVKD come from the germline V gene. CDR3 length equals 15 residues. CDR3 amino acids: CATSEGQGDNSPLHF. In nucleotides, the CDR3 is TGTGCCACCAGTGAGGGGCAGGGGGATAATTCACCCCTCCACTTT.

This rearrangement joins TRBV7-9 to TRBJ2-1, with 10 bases identical to TRBD2. Germline trimming cut 1 base from V and 7 bases from J; bases unmatched to any gene: 7. The CDR3 contains 16 residues. Looked up from germline, CDR1 is SEHNR and CDR2 is FQNEAQ (reference sequence). DNA of the CDR3: TGTGCCAGCAGCTTAGATCGACTAGCGGGCAGTAATGAGCAGTTCTTC. Translation gives CASSLDRLAGSNEQFF. Based on the CDR3 plus reference TRBV7-9 and TRBJ2-1, the full variable domain is DTGVSQNPRHKITKRGQNVTFRCDPISEHNRLYWYRQTLGQGPEFLTYFQNEAQLEKSRLLSDRFSAERPKGSFSTLEIQRTEQGDSAMYLCASSLDRLAGSNEQFFGPGTRLTVL.

The J gene is TRBJ2-7, the V gene TRBV10-3; tentatively, D is TRBD1 (6 bases). CDR1 ENHRY and CDR2 SYGVKD come from the germline V gene. The V end was cut by 2 bases, the J end by 4 bases, with 12 bases between. The CDR3 runs to 14 residues. The CDR3 coding sequence is TGTGCCATCAGTGAGGGGCAGGGGAGTTACGAGCAGTACTTC. Protein sequence: CAISEGQGSYEQYF.

The chain links TRBV19 to TRBJ1-2, with a tentative D call TRBD1 (5 bases). The germline V gene has CDR1 LNHDA and CDR2 SQIVND (reference sequence). The V end lost 6 bases, the J end lost 2 bases, and 7 bases lay between the germline ends. The CDR3 has 12 residues. CDR3 coding DNA: TGTGCCAGTAGGGGGGGGAACTATGGCTACACCTTC. Residues: CASRGGNYGYTF. Looking up the rest from reference TRBV19 and TRBJ1-2 gives the full variable domain: DGGITQSPKYLFRKEGQNVTLSCEQNLNHDAMYWYRQDPGQGLRLIYYSQIVNDFQKGDIAEGYSVSREKKESFPLTVTSAQKNPTAFYLCASRGGNYGYTFGSGTRLTVV.

Comments on this clone: One end of the junction fails to match germline, which may point to a read error. This chain uses TRBV3-1 (or the pseudogene TRBV3-2) with TRBJ2-3; 11 bases match TRBD1. The germline gives CDR1 LGHDT, CDR2 YNNKEL (reference sequence). The CDR3 has 14 amino acids. CDR3 sequence reads: CASSRDRGTGTQYF. The CDR3 DNA reads as TGTGCCAGCAGCCGGGACAGGGGGACAGGTACGCAGTATTTT.

The rearrangement links TRBV2 to TRBJ2-7; D remains ambiguous. Trimming left V 6 bases short and J 0 bases short, with 6 bases between. The CDR3 runs 12 residues. Germline values: CDR1 SNHLY, CDR2 FYNNEI. The CDR3 DNA reads TGTGCCAGCAGAGAGGACTCCTACGAGCAGTACTTC. Translating it yields CASREDSYEQYF.

The chain has TRBV27 and TRBJ1-2, with D unresolved. V lost 3 bases and J 0 bases, leaving 11 bases between the germline ends. This CDR3 comprises 15 residues. Germline assignment: CDR1 MNHEY and CDR2 SMNVEV (reference sequence). The CDR3 sequence: CASSLVGGPNYGYTF. The CDR3 DNA reads TGTGCCAGCAGTTTGGTGGGAGGACCTAACTATGGCTACACCTTC.

The V gene is TRBV9, the J gene TRBJ2-2, with 10 bases identical to TRBD1. This CDR3 region has 16 residues. J was trimmed by 7 bases and V by 4 bases; bases with no gene match: 10. Germline V CDR1 and CDR2: SGDLS, YYNGEE. CDR3 in DNA: TGTGCCAGCAGCCTTAGAGGGGACAGGGGTAACGGGGAGCTGTTTTTT. It codes for CASSLRGDRGNGELFF.

V is TRBV9 and J is TRBJ2-3, with TRBD2 matching 9 bases. CDR3 size: 16 residues. The trim removed 0 bases at V and 5 bases at J, leaving 7 bases unmatched. Germline V gene lookup returns CDR1 SGDLS and CDR2 YYNGEE. The CDR3: CASSVASGGTKDTQYF. CDR3 DNA sequence: TGTGCCAGCAGCGTAGCGAGCGGGGGGACTAAAGATACGCAGTATTTT.

This chain joins TRBV3-1 (or the pseudogene TRBV3-2) and TRBJ2-5; weak D call: TRBD1 (5 bases). This CDR3 has 14 residues. CDR1 LGHDT and CDR2 YNNKEL come from the germline V gene (reference sequence). Trimming stripped 6 bases from V and 1 base from J, with 12 bases between. Here the CDR3 DNA reads TGTGCCAGCAGTCGCGGACAAGGCCAAGAGACCCAGTACTTC. Encoded protein: CASSRGQGQETQYF.

There are many counts of this clone. The V gene is TRBV27, the J gene TRBJ2-7, with 9 bases that match TRBD1. Germline-derived CDR1 and CDR2 are MNHEY and SMNVEV (reference sequence). The CDR3 runs 13 residues. The J segment lost 5 bases and the V segment lost 4 bases, leaving 3 bases of the junction unmatched. The CDR3 reads CASSSDRGHEQYF. The CDR3 region has the DNA TGTGCCAGCAGTTCGGACAGGGGTCACGAGCAGTACTTC.

V and J are TRBV5-1 and TRBJ2-7, with 10 bases matching TRBD1. This CDR3 has 17 residues. Germline V gene lookup returns CDR1 SGHRS and CDR2 YFSETQ. V shed 1 base and J 3 bases; nucleotides not matched to a gene: 10. This CDR3 reads CASSLRGTRDRGYEQYF. CDR3 sequence (DNA): TGCGCCAGCAGCTTGCGGGGGACCAGGGACAGGGGCTACGAGCAGTACTTC.

This clone was detected many times. This chain joins TRBV11-2 and TRBJ1-4, with D unclear. Germline loops: CDR1 SGHAT, CDR2 FQNNGV. The CDR3 totals 15 residues. Trimming stripped 4 bases from V and 3 bases from J, with 12 bases between. The CDR3 nucleotides are TGTGCCAGCAGCTCGGGGAGGGCGGCTAATGAAAAACTGTTTTTT. This codes for CASSSGRAANEKLFF.

V usage is TRBV10-3 and J usage is TRBJ2-7, with 7 bases lining up with TRBD1. The CDR3 extends over 15 amino acids. Trimming cost V 6 bases and J 1 base; bases outside gene matches: 9. Germline V gene data show CDR1 as ENHRY and CDR2 as SYGVKD. Written as DNA, the CDR3 is TGTGCCATCAGCCACCCCCGGGACAGTTCCTACGAGCAGTACTTC. Amino acids: CAISHPRDSSYEQYF.

This clone was picked up one time. This rearrangement joins TRBV10-3 to TRBJ2-7; TRBD1 agrees at 7 bases. There are 14 residues in the CDR3. V lost 7 bases and J lost 7; bases outside the gene matches: 13. Per germline, CDR1 ENHRY and CDR2 SYGVKD. Here the CDR3 DNA reads TGTGCCATCATCGCGGAGGACAGGCTCGGGGAGCAGTACTTC. It specifies CAIIAEDRLGEQYF.

This clone was picked up one time. The rearrangement joins TRBV27 to TRBJ1-2; unclear D gene. From germline, CDR1 is MNHEY and CDR2 SMNVEV (reference sequence). CDR3 length equals 17 residues. The V and J ends lost 4 bases and 0 bases respectively, with 18 bases between them. The CDR3 is CASSSHRGAAANYGYTF. The CDR3 DNA sequence: TGTGCCAGCAGTTCCCACCGCGGCGCGGCGGCTAACTATGGCTACACCTTC.

The genes are TRBV9 and TRBJ2-1; TRBD2 agrees at 10 bases. The trim removed 3 bases at V and 2 bases at J, leaving 8 bases unmatched. The germline V gene encodes CDR1 SGDLS and CDR2 YYNGEE. The CDR3 consists of 17 residues. The CDR3 protein is CASSAHLTSGAYNEQFF. In DNA form, the CDR3 reads TGTGCCAGCAGCGCCCACCTCACTAGCGGGGCCTACAATGAGCAGTTCTTC. Drawing the rest from reference TRBV9 and TRBJ2-1, the complete variable domain is DSGVTQTPKHLITATGQRVTLRCSPRSGDLSVYWYQQSLDQGLQFLIQYYNGEERAKGNILERFSAQQFPDLHSELNLSSLELGDSALYFCASSAHLTSGAYNEQFFGPGTRLTVL.